The 17 T cell receptor beta chains given below trace back to one sample, sequenced in a study of blood T cell repertoires in COVID-19. TCRdb keeps only in-frame clones here, not all; method: immunoSEQ multiplex PCR. This sample has about 190,000 clones; roughly three quarters occur once, and the top ten carry about 18%. Sequenced: peripheral blood. These receptors all stem from a man aged 60 to 75 with active or convalescent COVID-19.

The sample holds one count of this clone. This chain connects TRBV28 to TRBJ2-7; TRBD1 agrees at 12 bases. The CDR3 consists of 15 residues. J was trimmed by 5 bases and V by 5 bases; bases with no gene match: 7. CDR1 is MDHEN and CDR2 is SYDVKM in the germline V gene. CDR3 residues: CASSPPGQGAHEQYF. Written as DNA, the CDR3 is TGTGCCAGCAGTCCTCCGGGACAGGGGGCCCACGAGCAGTACTTC.

This rearrangement joins TRBV28 to TRBJ1-6; D call uncertain. The CDR3 has 13 residues. Trimming removed 10 bases from V and 8 bases from J, with 15 bases in between. CDR1 and CDR2 (germline): MDHEN, SYDVKM. Here the CDR3 DNA reads TGTGCCACCCACGGACGGGATTATTCACCCCTCCACTTT. Its protein product is CATHGRDYSPLHF.

This chain connects TRBV4-1 to TRBJ2-2; D may be TRBD1 (6 bases). V lost 1 base, J lost 5 bases, and 20 bases lay in between. The CDR3 is 18 residues long. In germline, CDR1 is MGHRA, CDR2 YSYEKL. DNA of the CDR3: TGCGCCAGCAGCCAAGGAGCTGCCGGGACAAGGGGGACCGGGGAGCTGTTTTTT. Protein: CASSQGAAGTRGTGELFF.

The rearrangement links TRBV18 to TRBJ2-2; weak D call: TRBD1 (6 bases). CDR3 size: 15 residues. The germline V and J ends were trimmed by 6 bases and 4 bases, with 15 bases remaining between them. The germline V gene has CDR1 KGHSH and CDR2 LQKENI. CDR3 loop: CASSWGRSTTGELFF. The CDR3 bases are TGTGCCAGCTCCTGGGGGCGGTCCACCACCGGGGAGCTGTTTTTT.

This chain links TRBV28 with TRBJ2-7, with 8 nucleotides matching TRBD2. Germline CDR1 MDHEN, CDR2 SYDVKM. This CDR3 contains 14 residues. Trimming cost V 5 bases and J 9 bases; bases outside gene matches: 12. The CDR3 DNA reads as TGTGCCAGCAGTCCTCCGCGGGAGGCGGGCGGGCAGTACTTC. Protein product: CASSPPREAGGQYF. Together with reference TRBV28 and TRBJ2-7, the CDR3 gives the full variable domain: DVKVTQSSRYLVKRTGEKVFLECVQDMDHENMFWYRQDPGLGLRLIYFSYDVKMKEKGDIPEGYSVSREKKERFSLILESASTNQTSMYLCASSPPREAGGQYFGPGTRLTVT.

CDR3 residues: CASSVEWGGEQYF. CDR3 nucleotide sequence: TGTGCCAGCAGCGTAGAGTGGGGGGGCGAGCAGTACTTC. The chain has TRBV9 and TRBJ2-7; 7 nucleotides agree with TRBD2. From germline, CDR1 is SGDLS and CDR2 YYNGEE. The CDR3 totals 13 residues. V was pared by 0 bases and J by 6 bases, with 3 bases of the junction left unmatched.

This clone has a handful of counts. The chain carries TRBV14 and TRBJ1-6; 8 bases align to TRBD1. The junction had 3 bases not matched to a gene; V was cut back by 1 base and J by 7 bases. Germline V gene data show CDR1 as SGHDN and CDR2 as FVKESK. The CDR3 has 15 amino acids. CDR3 region: CASSQGQGLNSPLHF. The CDR3 DNA follows: TGTGCCAGCAGCCAAGGACAGGGGCTGAATTCACCCCTCCACTTT.

The chain uses TRBV6-2 or TRBV6-3 and TRBJ2-7, with TRBD2 matching 10 bases. V lost 4 bases and J lost 1; bases outside the gene matches: 4. This CDR3 is 15 amino acids long. Germline CDR1 is MNHEY and CDR2 is SVGEGT. CDR3 sequence: CASSSRTSGSYEQYF. Written as DNA, the CDR3 is TGTGCCAGCAGTTCCCGGACTAGCGGTTCCTACGAGCAGTACTTC.

The rearrangement joins TRBV11-2 to TRBJ2-1; the D gene is possibly TRBD2 (5 bases). Trimming stripped 5 bases from V and 6 bases from J, with 17 bases between. The CDR3 has 15 residues. Germline CDR1 is SGHAT and CDR2 is FQNNGV. The CDR3 sequence: CASSLPTGRGNEQFF. CDR3 sequence (DNA): TGTGCCAGCAGCCTCCCGACTGGCCGGGGCAATGAGCAGTTCTTC.

This chain connects TRBV28 to TRBJ2-7, with 8 bases fitting TRBD2. Germline V gives CDR1 MDHEN, CDR2 SYDVKM. The CDR3 is 15 residues long. V was pared by 6 bases and J by 4 bases, with 11 bases of the junction left unmatched. The CDR3, as DNA: TGTGCCAGCAGACCAACCGGGACTAGTTTATACGAGCAGTACTTC. This gives the protein CASRPTGTSLYEQYF.

The CDR3 region is CASSRLAGGNNEQFF. CDR3 DNA sequence: TGTGCCAGTAGTCGACTAGCGGGAGGAAACAATGAGCAGTTCTTC. This rearrangement joins TRBV19 to TRBJ2-1, with 13 bases that match TRBD2. This CDR3 contains 15 residues. The germline CDR1 and CDR2 sequences are LNHDA and SQIVND (reference sequence). Trimming took 5 bases from V and 5 from J; bases not matched to a gene: 3.

This chain uses TRBV4-3 with TRBJ2-7; 7 nucleotides agree with TRBD2. V lost 1 base, J lost 3 bases, and 6 bases stayed unmatched. The length of the CDR3 is 15 residues. Germline V lookup: CDR1 LGHNA, CDR2 YSLEER. The CDR3 coding sequence is TGCGCCAGCAGCCAAGTGACTGGGGGGGTCTACGAGCAGTACTTC. This translates into CASSQVTGGVYEQYF.

The chain's CDR3 is CASRDRGLGEQFF. In DNA, the CDR3 is TGCGCCAGCAGGGACAGGGGGCTTGGTGAGCAGTTCTTC. The J gene is TRBJ2-1, the V gene TRBV10-1; the match to TRBD1 covers 11 bases. The germline CDR1 and CDR2 sequences are WNHNN and SYGVQD (reference sequence). The CDR3 totals 13 residues. V gave up 6 bases and J gave up 9 bases; unmatched junction bases: 4.

The chain combines TRBV27 with TRBJ2-7; 16 bases match TRBD2. This CDR3 comprises 15 residues. The trim removed 6 bases at V and 6 bases at J, leaving 5 bases unmatched. CDR1 MNHEY and CDR2 SMNVEV come from the germline V gene (reference sequence). The CDR3 is CASRGLAGGEGEQYF. The CDR3 DNA reads TGTGCCAGCAGGGGACTAGCGGGAGGGGAAGGCGAGCAGTACTTC.

This clone was observed a single time. The chain couples TRBV7-3 to TRBJ2-7, with D perhaps matching TRBD2 (6 bases). This CDR3 is built from 13 residues. V was clipped by 6 bases and J by 2 bases, with 11 bases between them. Germline CDR1 is SGHTA and CDR2 is FQGTGA. CDR3 region: CASRRGYTYEQYF. DNA of the CDR3: TGTGCCAGCAGGCGGGGCTATACCTACGAGCAGTACTTC. Looking up the rest from reference TRBV7-3 and TRBJ2-7 gives the full variable domain: GAGVSQTPSNKVTEKGKYVELRCDPISGHTALYWYRQSLGQGPEFLIYFQGTGAADDSGLPNDRFFAVRPEGSVSTLKIQRTERGDSAVYLCASRRGYTYEQYFGPGTRLTVT.

The table lists this clone with a few counts. In DNA, the CDR3 is TGTGCCAGCAGCCTCGACAGGAGGAACACTGAAGCTTTCTTT. This translates into CASSLDRRNTEAFF. The J gene is TRBJ1-1, the V gene TRBV6-5; possible D gene TRBD1, 6 bases. The CDR3 has 14 residues. Trimming left V 6 bases short and J 1 base short, with 12 bases between. The germline CDR1 and CDR2 sequences are MNHEY and SVGAGI.

V gene TRBV19 combines with J gene TRBJ1-3, with D tentatively TRBD1 (5 bases). The V and J ends lost 5 bases and 2 bases respectively, with 13 bases between them. CDR3 length equals 15 residues. Germline CDR1 reads LNHDA; CDR2 reads SQIVND (reference sequence). CDR3 coding DNA: TGTGCCAGTAGTCCGAGGGGAGGGACTGGAAACACCATATATTTT. Translation gives CASSPRGGTGNTIYF.